This T cell receptor (beta chain) was identified in a study of cytomegalovirus exposure and HLA in healthy donors. A word on this clone: Its antigen is unknown.

With 1 base clipped from V and 2 bases from J, the junction kept 5 bases outside the gene matches. CDR1 is SEHNR and CDR2 is FQNEAQ in the germline V gene (reference sequence). The CDR3 is 15 amino acids. Primers: 60 Vbeta forward and 13 Jbeta reverse. Clones were read by immunoSEQ multiplex PCR, and TCRdb kept only the in-frame ones, dropping some. The data contain 75,000 to 100,000 clones, roughly 80% of them singletons. The study, taken as a whole, reports: In a later analysis, HLA-associated TCR beta chains were more clonally expanded than equally common others.

The sequence came from a man in his forties in good health and CMV-seronegative. The sequenced sample consisted of PBMCs. This chain uses TRBV7-9 with TRBJ2-7; 7 nucleotides align to TRBD1. The CDR3 coding sequence is TGTGCCAGCAGCTTAGTTCGGACAGGCCCCTACGAGCAGTACTTC. This gives the protein CASSLVRTGPYEQYF. Looking up the rest from reference TRBV7-9 and TRBJ2-7 gives the full variable domain: DTGVSQNPRHKITKRGQNVTFRCDPISEHNRLYWYRQTLGQGPEFLTYFQNEAQLEKSRLLSDRFSAERPKGSFSTLEIQRTEQGDSAMYLCASSLVRTGPYEQYFGPGTRLTVT.